This T cell receptor beta chain was retrieved from a study of response to subunit inactivated influenza vaccine. V lost 5 bases to trimming and J lost 8 bases; unmatched junction nucleotides: 7. This CDR3 is 13 amino acids long. TCRdb used MiXCR to reprocess the RT-PCR reads, holding one entry per CDR3 protein. The top ten hold around 28% of the sample, which has 150,000 to 200,000 distinct CDR3 sequences, 10% to 15% seen once. The same sample was also used in a study of T cells expressing NK-cell markers. As reported in that work: TCR beta cDNA was made by 5'RACE template switching with UMIs. Several experiments employed an anti-gamma-delta TCR antibody to confine sorting to alpha-beta TCR T cells. Also leading the CD3+CD56-NKG2C+ fraction in a handful of donors were these clonotypes.

Sequencing was performed on CD8+ T cells sorted from PBMCs, taken roughly 12 days after vaccination. The TCR sequence derives from a man between 50 and 59 years old who received an inactivated influenza vaccine. The rearrangement uses TRBV12-3 or TRBV12-4 and TRBJ1-1; 8 nucleotides line up with TRBD1. CDR3 DNA: TGTGCCAGCAGTGTGGGACAGGCTACGGAAGCTTTCTTT. This codes for CASSVGQATEAFF.